This TCR beta chain was documented in a study of multiple sclerosis patients with progressive multifocal leukoencephalopathy. Libraries were prepared by immunoSEQ multiplex PCR; TCRdb keeps only in-frame clonotypes and omits some of them. Among 25,000 to 35,000 clones listed, around 89% were seen once. Unmatched junction bases numbered 7, after V lost 6 bases and J lost 6 bases. The CDR3 loop spans 16 amino acids. Germline CDR1 and CDR2: LGHNT and FRNRAP. The time point here: before natalizumab initiation. The clonotype originates from a human donor with multiple sclerosis. Source material: PBMCs. The chain joins TRBV12-5 to TRBJ2-3; 15 bases are a match to TRBD2. CDR3 bases: TGTGCTAGTGGCCTAGGACTAGCGGGGGGGCGGGATACGCAGTATTTT. The encoded protein is CASGLGLAGGRDTQYF.